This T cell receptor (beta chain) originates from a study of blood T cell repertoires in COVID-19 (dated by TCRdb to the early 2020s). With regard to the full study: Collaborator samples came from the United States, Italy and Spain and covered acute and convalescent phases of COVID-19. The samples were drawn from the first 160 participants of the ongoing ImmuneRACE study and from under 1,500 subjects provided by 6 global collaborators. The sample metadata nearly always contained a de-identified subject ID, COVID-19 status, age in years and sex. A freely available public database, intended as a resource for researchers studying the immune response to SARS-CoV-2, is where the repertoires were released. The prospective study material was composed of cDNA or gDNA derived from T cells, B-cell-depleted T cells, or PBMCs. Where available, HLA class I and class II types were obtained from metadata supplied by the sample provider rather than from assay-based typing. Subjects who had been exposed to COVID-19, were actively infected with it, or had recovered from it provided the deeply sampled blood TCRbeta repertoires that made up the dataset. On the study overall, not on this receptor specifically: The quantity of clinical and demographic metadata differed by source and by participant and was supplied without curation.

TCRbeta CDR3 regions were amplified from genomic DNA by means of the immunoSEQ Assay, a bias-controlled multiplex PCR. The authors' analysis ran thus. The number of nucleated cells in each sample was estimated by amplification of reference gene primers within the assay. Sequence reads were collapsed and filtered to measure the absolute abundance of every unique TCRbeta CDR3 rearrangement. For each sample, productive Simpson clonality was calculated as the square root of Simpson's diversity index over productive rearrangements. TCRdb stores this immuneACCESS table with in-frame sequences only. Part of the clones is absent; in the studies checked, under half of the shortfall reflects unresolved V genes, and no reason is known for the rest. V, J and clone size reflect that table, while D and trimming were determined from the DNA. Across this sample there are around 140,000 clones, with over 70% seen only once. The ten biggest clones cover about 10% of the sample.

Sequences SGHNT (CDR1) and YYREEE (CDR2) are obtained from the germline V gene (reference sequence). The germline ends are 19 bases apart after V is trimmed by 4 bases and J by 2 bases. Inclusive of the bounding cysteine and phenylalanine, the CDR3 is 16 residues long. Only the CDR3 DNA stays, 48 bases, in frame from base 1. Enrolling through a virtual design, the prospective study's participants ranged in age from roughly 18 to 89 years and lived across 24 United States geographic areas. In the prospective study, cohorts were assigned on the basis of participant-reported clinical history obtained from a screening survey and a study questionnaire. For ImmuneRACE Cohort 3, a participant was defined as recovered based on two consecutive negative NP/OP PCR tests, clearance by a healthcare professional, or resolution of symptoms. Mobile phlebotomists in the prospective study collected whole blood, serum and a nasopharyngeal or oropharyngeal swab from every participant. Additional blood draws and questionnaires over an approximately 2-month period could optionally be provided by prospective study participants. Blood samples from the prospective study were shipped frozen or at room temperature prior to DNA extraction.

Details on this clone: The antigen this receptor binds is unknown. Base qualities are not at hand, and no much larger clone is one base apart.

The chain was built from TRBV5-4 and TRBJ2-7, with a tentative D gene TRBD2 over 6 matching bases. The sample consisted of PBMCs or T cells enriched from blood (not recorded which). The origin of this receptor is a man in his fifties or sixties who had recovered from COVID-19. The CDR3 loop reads CASSRHGGAGTYEQYF. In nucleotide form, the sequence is TGTGCCAGCAGCCGTCACGGTGGGGCGGGGACCTACGAGCAGTACTTC.